Presented here are 3 T cell receptor beta chains from one specimen sequenced in a study of T cell repertoires in cytomegalovirus infection. A single record per CDR3 protein comes from TCRdb applying MiXCR to the reads. The sample consists of roughly 230,000 distinct CDR3 sequences, under 8.5% of them appearing once. Source material: PBMCs. The origin of the receptors is a human donor in good health (CMV status not recorded). Some clones in this sample may be carry-over from other donors' samples.

Many counts were recorded for this clonotype. The gene calls are TRBV4-2 and TRBJ2-1; 8 bases map to TRBD2. This CDR3 has 15 amino acids. V shed 1 base, J shed 7 bases, and the junction held 6 bases outside the gene matches. Germline loops: CDR1 LGHNA, CDR2 YNFKEQ. The CDR3 coding sequence is TGTGCCAGCAGCCAAGTCGCCGGGGGGGAGAATGAGCAGTTCTTC. It codes for CASSQVAGGENEQFF.

This clonotype was seen ten or more times. The chain carries TRBV29-1 and TRBJ1-1, with D hard to call. V was clipped by 3 bases and J by 6 bases, with 8 bases between them. Per germline, CDR1 SQVTM and CDR2 ANQGSEA. The CDR3 contains 11 residues. The CDR3 spells CSVEGFPEAFF. The CDR3, as DNA: TGCAGCGTTGAGGGGTTCCCTGAAGCTTTCTTT.

The chain is built from TRBV12-3 or TRBV12-4 and TRBJ1-6; no definite D call. V gave up 2 bases and J gave up 6 bases, with 8 bases separating them. The CDR3 is 14 residues long. In DNA, the CDR3 is TGTGCCAGCAGTTTACCAGGCGGTAATTCACCCCTCCACTTT. This encodes CASSLPGGNSPLHF.